The 20 T cell receptor beta chains below all came from one sample that was sequenced in a study of Graves' ophthalmopathy and Graves' hyperthyroidism. Amplification targeted the TCR beta CDR3 regions, with RNA transcripts as the source material. RT-PCR with HTBI primers came first, then second-round multiplex PCR. TCRdb itself ran the multiplex PCR reads through MiXCR, one entry per CDR3 protein. The data contain approximately 500,000 distinct CDR3 sequences, 14% of them seen just once; the ten biggest clones take up roughly 10%. The specimen was blood. All receptors come from a woman in her twenties or thirties with Graves' ophthalmopathy.

This clonotype occurred a few times. This rearrangement joins TRBV6-5 to TRBJ2-7; D gene ambiguous. The germline CDR1 and CDR2 sequences are MNHEY and SVGAGI. The ends were cut back, 6 bases at V and 5 bases at J, with 14 bases in the middle. The length of the CDR3 is 13 residues. CDR3 sequence: CASRSSSVHEQYF. CDR3 sequence (DNA): TGTGCCAGCAGGTCCTCTTCAGTCCACGAGCAGTACTTC.

This clonotype turned up a few times. V usage is TRBV5-1 and J usage is TRBJ1-2; possible D gene TRBD1, 6 bases. Trimming removed 4 bases at V and 4 bases at J, with 17 bases between. Looked up from germline, CDR1 is SGHRS and CDR2 is YFSETQ. The CDR3 length is 15 residues. CDR3 region: CASSRSWDTLYGYTF. CDR3 DNA sequence: TGCGCCAGCAGCCGATCCTGGGACACCCTCTATGGCTACACCTTC.

This clonotype was picked up many times. The rearrangement joins TRBV12-3 or TRBV12-4 to TRBJ2-7; 7 bases match TRBD1. V was clipped by 6 bases and J by 4 bases; unmatched bases: 15. The CDR3 extends over 16 amino acids. Written as DNA, the CDR3 is TGTGCCAGCAGCAACCCGAGAGGGACAGCGGTGTACGAGCAGTACTTC. Translating gives CASSNPRGTAVYEQYF.

This clonotype was seen many times. This sequence joins TRBV10-3 and TRBJ2-7; D gene unclear. Germline V lookup: CDR1 ENHRY, CDR2 SYGVKD. This CDR3 has 12 residues. Trimming left V 2 bases short and J 3 bases short, with 5 bases between. CDR3 in DNA: TGTGCCATCAGTGAGGGAGTCTACGAGCAGTACTTC. It is translated as CAISEGVYEQYF.

The sample holds a few counts of this clonotype. The J gene is TRBJ2-5, the V gene TRBV20-1, with 8 bases identical to TRBD2. CDR3 length: 13 amino acids. Trimming at V came to 5 bases and at J to 4 bases, leaving 6 bases not matched to a gene. CDR1 is DFQATT and CDR2 is SNEGSKA in the germline V gene (reference sequence). Here the CDR3 DNA reads TGCAGTGCTGTCGGACTAGCAGGAGAGACCCAGTACTTC. Translation: CSAVGLAGETQYF.

This clonotype came up many times. V usage is TRBV3-1 and J usage is TRBJ2-5; 7 bases match TRBD1. Germline CDR1 is LGHDT and CDR2 is YNNKEL (reference sequence). V lost 6 bases, J lost 5 bases, and 6 bases stayed unmatched. CDR3 length: 13 amino acids. CDR3 in amino acids: CASRPTGVETQYF. The CDR3 DNA reads as TGTGCCAGCAGACCCACAGGGGTGGAGACCCAGTACTTC.

This clonotype was counted many times. V gene TRBV11-2 combines with J gene TRBJ2-7, with 9 bases fitting TRBD2. The V gene's germline CDR1 is SGHAT and CDR2 FQNNGV. The CDR3 totals 14 residues. Germline trimming cut 2 bases from V and 7 bases from J; bases unmatched to any gene: 6. The CDR3: CASSLTLAGKEQYF. The CDR3 region has the DNA TGTGCCAGCAGCTTAACTCTAGCGGGGAAAGAGCAGTACTTC.

This clonotype was seen repeatedly, ten times or more. The chain uses TRBV28 and TRBJ1-5; weak D call: TRBD1 (6 bases). The length of the CDR3 is 13 residues. The V end lost 5 bases, the J end lost 5 bases, and 10 bases lay between the germline ends. The V gene's germline CDR1 is MDHEN and CDR2 SYDVKM. The DNA of the CDR3 is TGTGCCAGCAGTACATGGACAGATCAGCCCCAGCATTTT. It translates to CASSTWTDQPQHF.

This clonotype was seen repeatedly, ten times or more. V usage is TRBV29-1 and J usage is TRBJ1-5; D remains ambiguous. V was clipped by 6 bases and J by 3 bases, with 12 bases between them. The CDR3 is 13 amino acids. Germline CDR1 and CDR2: SQVTM and ANQGSEA. In DNA form, the CDR3 reads TGCAGCGTCCAGGACGGATTCAATCAGCCCCAGCATTTT. Residues: CSVQDGFNQPQHF.

The sample holds many counts of this clonotype. The V gene is TRBV6-1, the J gene TRBJ2-2, with D unresolved. V was shortened by 7 bases and J by 2 bases, with 11 bases between the two germline ends. Germline V lookup: CDR1 MNHNS, CDR2 SASEGT. The CDR3 covers 14 residues. The CDR3 DNA reads TGTGCCAGCACGATCCTGAGAAACACCGGGGAGCTGTTTTTT. It yields the protein CASTILRNTGELFF.

This clonotype was counted many times. V and J are TRBV19 and TRBJ1-1, with D uncertain. This CDR3 has 14 residues. Germline V gives CDR1 LNHDA, CDR2 SQIVND (reference sequence). Between the trimmed V and J ends, which lost 2 bases and 7 bases, there was a span of 14 bases. The CDR3 DNA follows: TGTGCCAGTAGTATAAACCGACGGCACCTTGAAGCTTTCTTT. This translates into CASSINRRHLEAFF.

The chain is built from TRBV3-1 and TRBJ1-2; the D is unclear. The CDR3 runs 13 residues. Between the trimmed V and J ends, which lost 3 bases and 5 bases, there was a span of 10 bases. Germline V lookup: CDR1 LGHDT, CDR2 YNNKEL (reference sequence). CDR3 protein: CASSHQASYGYTF. CDR3 nucleotide sequence: TGTGCCAGCAGCCACCAAGCCTCATATGGCTACACCTTC.

This clonotype has a count of ten or more. The chain employs TRBV6-1 and TRBJ2-2, with 8 bases aligning to TRBD2. The CDR3 runs to 14 residues. The V gene's germline CDR1 is MNHNS and CDR2 SASEGT. V was clipped by 10 bases and J by 3 bases; unmatched bases: 7. CDR3 loop: CATREGKDTGELFF. Written as DNA, the CDR3 is TGTGCCACCCGGGAGGGGAAGGACACCGGGGAGCTGTTTTTT.

The chain combines TRBV5-1 with TRBJ1-2; weak D call: TRBD1 (6 bases). From germline, CDR1 is SGHRS and CDR2 YFSETQ. V was trimmed by 0 bases and J by 2 bases, leaving 14 bases between them. This CDR3 spans 16 amino acids. The CDR3 sequence: CASSLEGGGANYGYTF. CDR3 DNA: TGCGCCAGCAGCTTGGAAGGGGGGGGAGCAAACTATGGCTACACCTTC.

The chain joins TRBV30 to TRBJ2-5; 8 nucleotides match TRBD2. With V trimmed by 2 bases and J by 5 bases, 4 bases remained unmatched. CDR1 and CDR2 from the germline V gene are GTSNPN and SVGIG (reference sequence). This CDR3 is built from 13 residues. DNA for the CDR3: TGTGCCTGGAGTCTCGGGAGGGCTGAGACCCAGTACTTC. Translation: CAWSLGRAETQYF.

The V call is TRBV6-5, the J call TRBJ1-2; no definite D call. The CDR3 covers 13 residues. Deletions cut 1 base from V and 3 bases from J, with 6 bases between. CDR1 is MNHEY and CDR2 is SVGAGI in the germline V gene. CDR3 sequence: CASSYLQDYGYTF. DNA for the CDR3: TGTGCCAGCAGTTACTTGCAGGACTATGGCTACACCTTC.

This clonotype was found many times. The gene calls are TRBV5-4 and TRBJ2-7; maybe TRBD1 (6 bases). The CDR3 is made up of 12 amino acids. Germline assignment: CDR1 SGHNT and CDR2 YYREEE (reference sequence). V lost 8 bases, J lost 6 bases, and 15 bases lay in between. CDR3 nucleotides: TGTGCCAGGAACAGGGAGTCACGCGAGCAGTACTTC. Protein: CARNRESREQYF.

This clonotype was observed at least ten times. The chain links TRBV28 to TRBJ2-7, with a weak D call TRBD2 (6 bases). Trimming took 5 bases from V and 3 from J, leaving 14 bases between them. CDR1 MDHEN and CDR2 SYDVKM come from the germline V gene. This CDR3 region has 14 residues. Written as DNA, the CDR3 is TGTGCCAGCAGTCCCGTTGCGCGGGGCTACGAGCAGTACTTC. Residues: CASSPVARGYEQYF.

Ten or more counts support this clonotype. This CDR3 reads CASGLATGGLGKNIQYF. The CDR3 region has the DNA TGTGCTAGTGGTTTGGCCACAGGGGGCCTGGGCAAAAACATTCAGTACTTC. The rearrangement joins TRBV12-5 to TRBJ2-4; 9 bases line up with TRBD1. The CDR3 spans 17 residues. CDR1 is LGHNT and CDR2 is FRNRAP in the germline V gene. Germline trimming cut 1 base from V and 3 bases from J; bases unmatched to any gene: 7.

This clonotype turned up a few times. V and J are TRBV19 and TRBJ1-5, with unresolved D. Trimming pared 0 bases from V and 10 bases from J, leaving 7 bases between. The CDR3 contains 12 residues. Germline V gives CDR1 LNHDA, CDR2 SQIVND (reference sequence). The DNA of the CDR3 is TGTGCCAGTAGTATAGATGGCAGACCCCAGCATTTT. Translating gives CASSIDGRPQHF.